These 22 T cell receptor beta chains were all obtained from the same sample, sequenced in a study of cytomegalovirus exposure and HLA in healthy donors. PCR employed 60 Vbeta and 13 Jbeta primers. Here immunoSEQ multiplex PCR was the method, and the copy in TCRdb shows in-frame clones only, minus some. Counted here are 100,000 to 150,000 clones, roughly 10% occurring once; the ten biggest clones make up 3.5% to 5%. The sample consisted of PBMCs. Receptor source: a young woman in good health and CMV-seropositive.

With respect to this clone: Sequence at one end of the junction differs from germline and may be a read error. The J gene is TRBJ2-3, the V gene TRBV2; tentatively, D is TRBD1 (5 bases). The V gene's germline CDR1 is SNHLY and CDR2 FYNNEI. This CDR3 is 14 amino acids long. CDR3 in DNA: TGTGCCACTACCCCGACAGCAATCGGGCTAGACGGCCTTTTT. Amino acids: CATTPTAIGLDGLF. The whole variable domain, remainder taken from reference TRBV2 and TRBJ2-3, is EPEVTQTPSHQVTQMGQEVILRCVPISNHLYFYWYRQILGQKVEFLVSFYNNEISEKSEIFDDQFSVERPDGSNFTLKIRSTKLEDSAMYFCATTPTAIGLDGLFGPGTRLTVL.

This clone was picked up a small number of times. This chain connects TRBV10-2 to TRBJ2-1; 10 positions match TRBD2. The junction had 15 bases not matched to a gene; V was cut back by 6 bases and J by 7 bases. The CDR3 extends over 17 amino acids. Germline CDR1 is WSHSY and CDR2 is SAAADI. DNA of the CDR3: TGCGCCAGCAGCGGAGAAATACTAGCGGGGATTGTTAATGAGCAGTTCTTC. This encodes CASSGEILAGIVNEQFF.

This clone was observed a few times. V and J are TRBV5-1 and TRBJ1-1, with a tentative D call TRBD1 (5 bases). Germline V gene lookup returns CDR1 SGHRS and CDR2 YFSETQ. The CDR3 sequence is 13 residues long. V gave up 6 bases and J gave up 4 bases, with 13 bases separating them. CDR3 amino acids: CASTLGGSTEAFF. The CDR3 bases are TGCGCCAGCACCCTTGGGGGGTCCACTGAAGCTTTCTTT.

The table lists this clone with a few counts. The chain recombines TRBV6-1 with TRBJ1-1; TRBD1 might be the D (5 bases). The V and J ends lost 1 base and 1 base respectively, with 7 bases between them. The CDR3 is 14 residues long. CDR1 is MNHNS and CDR2 is SASEGT in the germline V gene. CDR3 loop: CASSEVGGNTEAFF. The CDR3, as DNA: TGTGCCAGCAGTGAAGTGGGGGGGAACACTGAAGCTTTCTTT.

V and J are TRBV6-6 and TRBJ2-1; the match to TRBD2 covers 10 bases. With 9 bases clipped from V and 15 bases from J, the junction kept 11 bases outside the gene matches. Germline values: CDR1 MNHNY, CDR2 SVGAGI (reference sequence). This CDR3 has 12 amino acids. For the CDR3, the DNA is TGTGCCAGTGGTAGCGGGAGGCACGAACGGTTCTTC. Amino acids: CASGSGRHERFF.

This clone appeared a few times. J is TRBJ1-1 and V is TRBV30, with D hard to call. The V end lost 1 base, the J end lost 2 bases, and 8 bases lay between the germline ends. The CDR3 has 13 amino acids. CDR1 GTSNPN and CDR2 SVGIG come from the germline V gene (reference sequence). Here the CDR3 reads CAWSAQANTEAFF. The CDR3 DNA is TGTGCCTGGAGTGCCCAAGCTAACACTGAAGCTTTCTTT.

There are a few counts of this clone. As DNA, the CDR3 is TGTGCCAGCAGCTTAGTGGGACAGGGTCTCTACGAGCAGTACTTC. Translating it yields CASSLVGQGLYEQYF. This rearrangement joins TRBV7-9 to TRBJ2-7, with 9 bases identical to TRBD1. The germline CDR1 and CDR2 sequences are SEHNR and FQNEAQ (reference sequence). This CDR3 region has 15 residues. Germline trimming cut 1 base from V and 3 bases from J; bases unmatched to any gene: 4.

This clone was detected only a few times. V is TRBV6-1 and J is TRBJ2-2; a possible D gene is TRBD2 (6 bases). Germline V lookup: CDR1 MNHNS, CDR2 SASEGT. V gave up 1 base and J gave up 4 bases, with 7 bases separating them. The CDR3 contains 14 residues. CDR3 sequence (DNA): TGTGCCAGCAGTGAAGGGGAGGTCACCGGGGAGCTGTTTTTT. Encoded protein: CASSEGEVTGELFF.

Only a few counts were recorded for this clone. The rearrangement uses TRBV7-8 and TRBJ1-5; 8 bases agree with TRBD1. Germline loops: CDR1 SGHVS, CDR2 FQNEAQ. V dropped 5 bases and J dropped 6; count of bases not matched to a gene: 9. This CDR3 comprises 15 residues. The CDR3 spells CASSVQGAVSQPQHF. The CDR3 nucleotides are TGTGCCAGCAGCGTTCAGGGGGCGGTTAGTCAGCCCCAGCATTTT.

This clone was observed a few times. This chain connects TRBV28 to TRBJ1-4; D remains ambiguous. The V end was cut by 5 bases, the J end by 2 bases, with 18 bases between. Germline CDR1 MDHEN, CDR2 SYDVKM. The CDR3 is 17 amino acids. CDR3 loop: CASSNSGSPGTNEKLFF. DNA of the CDR3: TGTGCCAGCAGTAATTCTGGTTCCCCCGGGACTAATGAAAAACTGTTTTTT.

In this sample, this clone turned up a few times. The chain employs TRBV7-6 and TRBJ2-5, with a possible D match to TRBD2 (6 bases). This CDR3 region has 15 residues. The V gene lost 8 bases and the J gene lost 1 base, with 17 bases spanning the gap. CDR1 and CDR2 (germline): SGHVS, FNYEAQ. The CDR3 DNA reads as TGTGCCAGCGCGAGAAGAGCGGGCAGCCAAGAGACCCAGTACTTC. Amino acid sequence: CASARRAGSQETQYF.

This clone was found a few times. The J gene is TRBJ2-7, the V gene TRBV5-1; D might be TRBD2 (6 bases). The ends were cut back, 3 bases at V and 4 bases at J, with 29 bases in the middle. This CDR3 region has 19 residues. CDR1 and CDR2 from the germline V gene are SGHRS and YFSETQ. CDR3 DNA: TGCGCCAGCAGCTACCCACCCGACGGGAGTGGATCCCGGAGATACGAGCAGTACTTC. Protein: CASSYPPDGSGSRRYEQYF.

CDR3 coding DNA: TGTGCCAGCAGCTTGGGGGGAGTTGGCAATGAGCAGTTCTTC. The encoded protein is CASSLGGVGNEQFF. This chain connects TRBV7-9 to TRBJ2-1; D may be TRBD2 (6 bases). V dropped 3 bases and J dropped 6 bases, with 12 bases sitting between them. Germline V lookup: CDR1 SEHNR, CDR2 FQNEAQ (reference sequence). This CDR3 contains 14 residues.

To note about this clone: Within the sample, other DNA sequences also encode this same CDR3. The V gene is TRBV2, the J gene TRBJ2-1; unclear D gene. CDR3 length: 11 amino acids. V was trimmed by 5 bases and J by 6 bases, leaving 5 bases between them. Germline CDR1 reads SNHLY; CDR2 reads FYNNEI. CDR3 in DNA: TGTGCCAGCAGTCCCCTCAATGAGCAGTTCTTC. This encodes CASSPLNEQFF.

V usage is TRBV5-1 and J usage is TRBJ1-2; 7 bases map to TRBD1. This CDR3 spans 15 amino acids. Germline V gene sequence: CDR1 SGHRS, CDR2 YFSETQ. The ends lost 0 bases at V and 7 bases at J; junction bases unmatched: 9. Written as DNA, the CDR3 is TGCGCCAGCAGCTTGGGGCAGGGGGTTGTGTCTGGCTACACCTTC. Protein: CASSLGQGVVSGYTF.

This clone was counted a few times. V and J are TRBV7-9 and TRBJ2-7; 10 positions agree with TRBD1. Germline-derived CDR1 and CDR2 are SEHNR and FQNEAQ (reference sequence). V lost 6 bases, J lost 5 bases, and 7 bases stayed unmatched. The CDR3 contains 14 residues. CDR3 sequence (DNA): TGTGCCAGCAGGTCCGGGACAGGGGTAAACGAGCAGTACTTC. Translation: CASRSGTGVNEQYF.

This clone was detected only a few times. This rearrangement joins TRBV4-1 to TRBJ2-7; possibly TRBD2 for D (7 bases). The CDR3 is 15 amino acids. V was trimmed by 0 bases and J by 2 bases, leaving 11 bases between them. CDR1 and CDR2 (germline): MGHRA, YSYEKL. CDR3 coding DNA: TGCGCCAGCAGCCAAGAGGGGGGGACACCCTACGAGCAGTACTTC. Translated, it gives CASSQEGGTPYEQYF.

The chain combines TRBV30 with TRBJ1-4, with 8 bases aligning to TRBD1. Germline V gene data show CDR1 as GTSNPN and CDR2 as SVGIG (reference sequence). The V segment lost 1 base and the J segment 8 bases; nucleotides outside the gene matches: 9. This CDR3 region has 15 residues. The CDR3 sequence: CAWSGGRGLSEKLFF. The CDR3 bases are TGTGCCTGGAGTGGGGGCAGGGGGCTGTCCGAAAAACTGTTTTTT.

This clone was counted ten times or more. CDR3 residues: CASSVSYRGGTEAFF. Here the CDR3 DNA reads TGTGCCAGCAGCGTATCGTACAGGGGTGGGACTGAAGCTTTCTTT. The genes are TRBV9 and TRBJ1-1; 7 nucleotides line up with TRBD1. Germline V lookup: CDR1 SGDLS, CDR2 YYNGEE. V dropped 1 base and J dropped 5; count of bases not matched to a gene: 8. The CDR3 extends over 15 amino acids.

A few counts support this clone. The rearrangement uses TRBV28 and TRBJ2-1; TRBD1 aligns across 8 bases. V lost 0 bases and J lost 9; bases outside the gene matches: 7. The CDR3 has 15 residues. Germline CDR1 is MDHEN and CDR2 is SYDVKM. The CDR3 loop reads CASSLWDRAFSEQFF. The CDR3 bases are TGTGCCAGCAGTTTATGGGACAGGGCTTTTAGTGAGCAGTTCTTC.

The table lists this clone with a few counts. This sample includes further DNA sequences coding for the same CDR3. The DNA for the CDR3 is TGTGCCACCTTACGACCCGGGAAAGGTGAAAAACTGTTTTTT. It encodes CATLRPGKGEKLFF. The rearrangement links TRBV19 to TRBJ1-4; D is undetermined. Germline CDR1 is LNHDA and CDR2 is SQIVND (reference sequence). There are 14 residues in the CDR3. V lost 10 bases, J lost 7 bases, and 19 bases lay in between.

J is TRBJ1-1 and V is TRBV2; D not certain. Germline V gene sequence: CDR1 SNHLY, CDR2 FYNNEI. This CDR3 is built from 12 residues. Trimming left V 8 bases short and J 5 bases short, with 12 bases between. The CDR3 reads CASWSSSTEAFF. Here the CDR3 DNA reads TGTGCCAGCTGGAGCTCATCGACTGAAGCTTTCTTT.